The 6 T cell receptor beta chains below come from one sample, sequenced in a study of blood T cell repertoires in COVID-19. Clones were sequenced by immunoSEQ multiplex PCR, and TCRdb holds only the in-frame ones, with some missing. The table has roughly 100,000 clones, roughly 85% seen once. Material for sequencing was peripheral blood. Receptors were obtained from a human donor in a cohort sampled during active COVID-19.

The chain links TRBV5-1 to TRBJ1-3; weak D call: TRBD1 (6 bases). From germline, CDR1 is SGHRS and CDR2 YFSETQ. The CDR3 runs 14 residues. V shed 5 bases and J shed 1 base, with 10 bases lying between them. The chain's CDR3 is CASRMTGSGNTIYF. DNA of the CDR3: TGCGCCAGCAGGATGACAGGTTCTGGAAACACCATATATTTT. The full variable domain, with the rest looked up from reference TRBV5-1 and TRBJ1-3, is KAGVTQTPRYLIKTRGQQVTLSCSPISGHRSVSWYQQTPGQGLQFLFEYFSETQRNKGNFPGRFSGRQFSNSRSEMNVSTLELGDSALYLCASRMTGSGNTIYFGEGSWLTVV.

This rearrangement joins TRBV2 to TRBJ1-1; D possibly corresponds to TRBD1 (5 bases). This CDR3 contains 11 residues. Trimming cost V 8 bases and J 3 bases, with 7 bases left between them. Germline V gene data show CDR1 as SNHLY and CDR2 as FYNNEI. The chain's CDR3 is CASGGYTEAFF. The CDR3 DNA follows: TGTGCCAGCGGGGGGTACACTGAAGCTTTCTTT.

This clone was found a few times. The rearrangement uses TRBV25-1 and TRBJ1-5; D is perhaps TRBD1 (5 bases). V was pared by 4 bases and J by 7 bases, with 14 bases between. There are 14 residues in the CDR3. Germline assignment: CDR1 MGHDK and CDR2 SYGVNS. This CDR3 reads CASSGTGSGQPQHF. In DNA form, the CDR3 reads TGTGCCAGCAGTGGAACAGGCTCCGGGCAGCCCCAGCATTTT.

This chain links TRBV9 with TRBJ2-2; the match to TRBD2 covers 9 bases. V lost 4 bases and J lost 5; bases outside the gene matches: 9. Germline V gene data show CDR1 as SGDLS and CDR2 as YYNGEE. The CDR3 contains 16 residues. In DNA form, the CDR3 reads TGTGCCAGCAGCTCCTTGGGCGGGGGGGCGACCGGGGAGCTGTTTTTT. It codes for CASSSLGGGATGELFF.

V gene TRBV18 combines with J gene TRBJ2-7, with 7 bases matching TRBD2. The CDR3 has 15 residues. Unmatched junction bases numbered 6, after V lost 4 bases and J lost 0 bases. The V gene's germline CDR1 is KGHSH and CDR2 LQKENI. CDR3 amino acids: CASSQHAGDSYEQYF. CDR3 sequence (DNA): TGTGCCAGCTCACAGCACGCGGGAGACTCCTACGAGCAGTACTTC.

J is TRBJ2-7 and V is TRBV3-1 (or the pseudogene TRBV3-2), with D perhaps TRBD2 (5 bases). Germline CDR1 is LGHDT and CDR2 is YNNKEL (reference sequence). Trimming stripped 0 bases from V and 5 bases from J, with 14 bases between. There are 15 residues in the CDR3. CDR3 region: CASSQEAVPGNEQYF. As DNA, the CDR3 is TGTGCCAGCAGCCAAGAAGCGGTCCCAGGAAACGAGCAGTACTTC.